Listed below are T cell receptor beta chains from one sample, sequenced in a study of persistence of HIV-infected CD4 T cells. TCRdb keeps only in-frame clones here, not all; method: immunoSEQ multiplex PCR. The sample consists of approximately 12,000 clones, about 72% of them appearing once. No antigen is known for these receptors. Sample: CD4+ T cells sorted from PBMCs after roughly 18-hour stimulation, taken from a patient who received antiretroviral therapy. The receptors here all came from an adult man with HIV who was CMV-seropositive. CDR3s include the opening cysteine and the closing phenylalanine or tryptophan. Each record gives: J gene, D gene, clone size, V gene, CDR3 protein, CDR3 DNA. The D gene is left open where the match is weak. Rows may omit the clone size; those that give it use once, few, many or a size class.

TRBJ1-6	TRBD1	.	TRBV18	CASSPGTGNSPLHF	TGTGCCAGCTCACCAGGGACAGGGAATTCACCCCTCCACTTT
TRBJ1-3	.	once	TRBV6-5	CASSYYFPPSGNTIYF	TGTGCCAGCAGTTACTATTTCCCTCCCTCTGGAAACACCATATATTTT
TRBJ2-1	TRBD1	.	TRBV2	CASSGTGGRNEQFF	TGTGCCAGCAGCGGGACAGGGGGCAGGAATGAGCAGTTCTTC
TRBJ1-5	.	.	TRBV7-2	CASSLRGNQPQHF	TGTGCCAGCAGCTTAAGAGGAAATCAGCCCCAGCATTTT
TRBJ1-5	.	.	TRBV3-1/TRBV3-2	CASSHTDQPQHF	TGTGCCAGCAGCCACACGGATCAGCCCCAGCATTTT
TRBJ1-1	.	few	TRBV2	CASSEAHRVGTEAFF	TGTGCCAGCAGTGAAGCACATAGAGTGGGCACTGAAGCTTTCTTT
TRBJ2-6	TRBD1	few	TRBV27	CASRLGQGDVLTF	TGTGCCAGCAGGTTGGGACAGGGGGACGTCCTGACTTTC
TRBJ2-2	.	.	TRBV27	CASRKKGSGQDTGELFF	TGTGCCAGCAGAAAAAAGGGGTCAGGGCAGGACACCGGGGAGCTGTTTTTT
TRBJ1-3	.	few	TRBV6-5	CASFDNTIYF	TGTGCCTCTTTCGACAACACCATATATTTT
TRBJ1-5	.	.	TRBV6-1	CASSEAATNQPQHF	TGTGCCAGCAGTGAGGCAGCAACAAATCAGCCCCAGCATTTT
TRBJ2-3	.	.	TRBV10-3	CAISEGRPSTDTQYF	TGTGCCATCAGTGAGGGGCGCCCTTCCACAGATACGCAGTATTTT
TRBJ1-5	.	.	TRBV2	CASGGSNSNQPQHF	TGTGCCAGCGGGGGGTCGAATAGCAATCAGCCCCAGCATTTT
TRBJ2-1	.	.	TRBV2	CASSEYIYNEQFF	TGTGCCAGCAGTGAGTACATATACAATGAGCAGTTCTTC
TRBJ1-2	.	.	TRBV6-5	CASSNPGYGYTF	TGTGCCAGCAGTAACCCGGGCTATGGCTACACCTTC
TRBJ1-4	TRBD1	.	TRBV29-1	CSVVLGTENEKLFF	TGCAGCGTTGTTTTGGGGACAGAAAATGAAAAACTGTTTTTT
TRBJ2-3	.	.	TRBV3-1/TRBV3-2	CASSQDRWADTQYF	TGTGCCAGCAGCCAAGATCGGTGGGCAGATACGCAGTATTTT
TRBJ2-5	.	.	TRBV6-5	CASSRGVRETQYF	TGTGCCAGCAGTCGCGGGGTACGGGAGACCCAGTACTTC
TRBJ2-2	.	once	TRBV7-9	CASSLVGNTGELFF	TGTGCCAGCAGCTTAGTTGGAAACACCGGGGAGCTGTTTTTT
TRBJ2-3	.	.	TRBV7-3	CASSLTGHRTDTQYF	TGTGCCAGCAGCTTAACCGGACACCGCACAGATACGCAGTATTTT
TRBJ2-5	.	.	TRBV7-2	CASSTSGTHQETQYF	TGTGCCAGCAGCACAAGTGGGACACACCAAGAGACCCAGTACTTC
TRBJ1-1	TRBD1	.	TRBV19	CASSRGDSYTEAFF	TGTGCCAGTAGTAGGGGGGACAGTTACACTGAAGCTTTCTTT
TRBJ2-3	TRBD2	.	TRBV28	CASSWASGGARGTDTQYF	TGTGCCAGCAGTTGGGCTAGCGGGGGGGCGAGAGGCACAGATACGCAGTATTTT
TRBJ1-1	.	.	TRBV12-3/TRBV12-4	CASSLVWEAFF	TGTGCCAGCAGTTTGGTGTGGGAGGCTTTCTTT
TRBJ2-1	TRBD2	.	TRBV7-7	CASSPLAGGRSEQFF	TGTGCCAGCAGCCCCTTAGCGGGGGGACGTAGTGAGCAGTTCTTC
TRBJ1-1	TRBD1	.	TRBV28	CASSLSRDRGVPEAFF	TGTGCCAGCAGTTTATCCCGGGACAGAGGTGTCCCTGAAGCTTTCTTT
TRBJ2-2	.	.	TRBV5-1	CASSLGGAGPGTGELFF	TGCGCCAGCAGCTTGGGCGGGGCGGGCCCAGGGACCGGGGAGCTGTTTTTT
TRBJ1-1	TRBD1	.	TRBV7-8	CASSLVSGTGYMDTEAFF	TGTGCCAGCAGCTTAGTGTCCGGGACAGGGTACATGGACACTGAAGCTTTCTTT
TRBJ1-3	.	.	TRBV5-1	CASSSGTEGNTIYF	TGCGCCAGCAGCTCGGGGACGGAAGGAAACACCATATATTTT